The sample holds many counts of the clone carrying this T cell receptor (beta chain). Its antigen is currently unknown. The sample originates from a study of regulatory T cells in long-lasting Graves disease. Overall study results and limits: Persistent Graves' patients showed a TCR diversity that was lower than that of newly diagnosed ones. New patients shared 800 to 1,000 public clonotypes, fewer than the approximately 3,000 shared by persistent patients. Persistent disease preferred TRBV28, TRBJ1-2 and TRBJ2-5.

Described time point: newly diagnosed GD, antithyroid drugs for less than 3 months. From RNA extracted from PBMCs, the TCR library was made. HTBI primers from iRepertoire and Arm-PCR of CDR3 regions yielded the TCR beta libraries. In the original processing: Analysis of the samples identified around 60 TRBV and 14 TRBJ segments. TCRdb passed the multiplex PCR reads through MiXCR, listing each CDR3 protein once. The V and J calls, along with clone size, are taken from TCRdb and not from the paper's own processing. The sample contains about 430,000 distinct CDR3 sequences, approximately 15% of which appear only once. Per germline, CDR1 SQVTM and CDR2 ANQGSEA. The CDR3 runs 14 residues. Trimming took off 6 bases at V and 2 bases at J, with 16 bases between the two ends. The data also belong to a second study, concerning T cells in Graves' hyperthyroidism and ophthalmopathy.

Sequencing used peripheral blood mononuclear cells (PBMCs), obtained at new diagnosis, from a patient treated with antithyroid drugs. The sequence was collected from a woman aged 40-49 years with Graves disease. J is TRBJ1-2 and V is TRBV29-1, with a possible D match to TRBD1 (6 bases). The CDR3 spells CSVQLQGVNYGYTF. The DNA of the CDR3 is TGCAGCGTCCAGCTACAGGGTGTGAACTATGGCTACACCTTC.